Following are 30 T cell receptor beta chains from one sample sequenced in a study of blood T cell repertoires in COVID-19. The protocol was immunoSEQ multiplex PCR, while the TCRdb copy is restricted to in-frame clones and leaves out a portion. The sample has around 35,000 clones, about 88% seen once. The sample comprised peripheral blood. The source of these receptors is a man aged 55 to 70 with active COVID-19.

This chain links TRBV7-8 with TRBJ1-4; D gene ambiguous. There are 14 residues in the CDR3. V lost 3 bases to trimming and J lost 0 bases, with 5 bases between them. The germline V gene encodes CDR1 SGHVS and CDR2 FQNEAQ. CDR3 nucleotide sequence: TGTGCCAGCAGCTTTCTCGCAACTAATGAAAAACTGTTTTTT. It yields the protein CASSFLATNEKLFF.

The V gene is TRBV7-8, the J gene TRBJ2-3; TRBD2 matches 10 bases. Germline V gene sequence: CDR1 SGHVS, CDR2 FQNEAQ. CDR3 size: 17 residues. J was trimmed by 7 bases and V by 2 bases; bases with no gene match: 12. The DNA for the CDR3 is TGTGCCAGCAGCTTAACGTCGGCTAGCGGGAGTACAAATACGCAGTATTTT. Amino acids: CASSLTSASGSTNTQYF. Full variable domain (outside the CDR3, taken from reference TRBV7-8 and TRBJ2-3): GAGVSQSPRYKVAKRGQDVALRCDPISGHVSLFWYQQALGQGPEFLTYFQNEAQLDKSGLPSDRFFAERPEGSVSTLKIQRTQQEDSAVYLCASSLTSASGSTNTQYFGPGTRLTVL.

Concerning this clone itself: One end of the junction fails to match germline, which may point to a read error. This chain joins TRBV12-3 or TRBV12-4 and TRBJ1-5; 7 nucleotides match TRBD1. There are 13 residues in the CDR3. The CDR3 bases are TGTGTCAGCAGCGAGAACAGGGGTCAGCCCCAGCATTTT. Translating gives CVSSENRGQPQHF.

This clone has only one observation. The chain links TRBV7-9 to TRBJ1-4; weak D call: TRBD1 (6 bases). The CDR3 extends over 13 amino acids. With 3 bases removed from V and 6 bases from J, the gap between germline ends came to 8 bases. Germline V gene sequence: CDR1 SEHNR, CDR2 FQNEAQ (reference sequence). CDR3: CASSFRGDEKLFF. The CDR3 region has the DNA TGTGCCAGCAGCTTCAGGGGCGATGAAAAACTGTTTTTT.

The chain couples TRBV9 to TRBJ1-2, with D unclear. This CDR3 region has 12 residues. Trimming pared 1 base from V and 4 bases from J, leaving 5 bases between. From germline, CDR1 is SGDLS and CDR2 YYNGEE. Here the CDR3 DNA reads TGTGCCAGCAGCGTATCCGGCTATGGCTACACCTTC. This encodes CASSVSGYGYTF.

V usage is TRBV25-1 and J usage is TRBJ2-1; tentatively, D is TRBD2 (6 bases). The CDR3 covers 15 residues. Trimming took 5 bases from V and 7 from J, leaving 18 bases between them. From germline, CDR1 is MGHDK and CDR2 SYGVNS. Here the CDR3 DNA reads TGTGCCAGCAGTTCCGGCGGGATTAGCGTAAATGAGCAGTTCTTC. It encodes CASSSGGISVNEQFF.

The chain recombines TRBV27 with TRBJ1-3; a weak D match, TRBD1 (5 bases). The germline V and J ends were trimmed by 6 bases and 2 bases, with 17 bases remaining between them. This CDR3 comprises 16 residues. Germline V gives CDR1 MNHEY, CDR2 SMNVEV (reference sequence). The CDR3 protein is CASRLIWGGAGNTIYF. CDR3 bases: TGTGCCAGCAGGTTAATATGGGGGGGGGCTGGAAACACCATATATTTT.

V gene TRBV27 combines with J gene TRBJ2-5; D unresolved. CDR3 length: 15 residues. Trimming stripped 6 bases from V and 3 bases from J, with 17 bases between. The V gene's germline CDR1 is MNHEY and CDR2 SMNVEV (reference sequence). The chain's CDR3 is CASSPRMAGKETQYF. As DNA, the CDR3 is TGTGCCAGCAGCCCCCGTATGGCAGGAAAAGAGACCCAGTACTTC.

This rearrangement joins TRBV7-9 to TRBJ2-7; 8 bases are a match to TRBD2. J lost 6 bases, V lost 10 bases, and 14 bases had no gene match. This CDR3 is 14 amino acids long. Germline CDR1 is SEHNR and CDR2 is FQNEAQ (reference sequence). The CDR3 protein is CATREGGRSSEQYF. DNA of the CDR3: TGTGCCACACGGGAGGGTGGGAGGTCGAGCGAGCAGTACTTC.

This clone was detected once. The V call is TRBV5-1, the J call TRBJ2-5; the match to TRBD2 covers 8 bases. The CDR3 extends over 15 amino acids. Germline V gives CDR1 SGHRS, CDR2 YFSETQ. V trimming: 2 bases; J trimming: 2 bases; junction bases outside the gene matches: 5. The CDR3 loop reads CASSFASGSQETQYF. DNA of the CDR3: TGCGCCAGCAGCTTCGCGAGCGGGAGTCAAGAGACCCAGTACTTC.

The CDR3 DNA reads TGTGCCAGTAGCCTGGGACTAGCGGGCTACGAGCAGTACTTC. Translating gives CASSLGLAGYEQYF. The chain has TRBV19 and TRBJ2-7; 12 nucleotides match TRBD2. After removal of 6 bases from V and 3 bases from J, the junction contained 3 bases not matched to a gene. Germline CDR1 LNHDA, CDR2 SQIVND (reference sequence). The CDR3 consists of 14 residues.

This rearrangement joins TRBV28 to TRBJ2-7; 7 positions agree with TRBD1. V lost 3 bases, J lost 3 bases, and 14 bases stayed unmatched. The CDR3 spans 17 residues. In germline, CDR1 is MDHEN, CDR2 SYDVKM. DNA for the CDR3: TGTGCCAGCAGTTTTATCCCCGGACAGGTGGGGAACTACGAGCAGTACTTC. Translation: CASSFIPGQVGNYEQYF.

The chain combines TRBV24-1 with TRBJ2-7; D is possibly TRBD2 (5 bases). CDR1 is KGHDR, CDR2 SFDVKD, per germline. The CDR3 has 13 amino acids. V shed 4 bases and J shed 5 bases, with 11 bases lying between them. This CDR3 reads CATSEGVGDEQYF. Here the CDR3 DNA reads TGTGCCACCAGTGAAGGAGTCGGGGACGAGCAGTACTTC.

J is TRBJ2-3 and V is TRBV29-1, with 8 bases aligning to TRBD2. This CDR3 region has 15 residues. V trimming: 6 bases; J trimming: 2 bases; junction bases outside the gene matches: 10. Germline CDR1 reads SQVTM; CDR2 reads ANQGSEA. DNA of the CDR3: TGCAGCGTGAGCGGGAGCGCAGGATACACAGATACGCAGTATTTT. Protein: CSVSGSAGYTDTQYF.

This clone was recorded once. V gene TRBV27 combines with J gene TRBJ2-7; the D gene is possibly TRBD1 (5 bases). Germline lookup yields CDR1 MNHEY and CDR2 SMNVEV (reference sequence). The CDR3 is 14 residues long. Trimming removed 5 bases from V and 2 bases from J, with 13 bases in between. CDR3 protein: CASSLRVAAYEQYF. CDR3 bases: TGTGCCAGCAGTCTCAGGGTCGCAGCCTACGAGCAGTACTTC.

The V call is TRBV7-3, the J call TRBJ2-3; 7 positions agree with TRBD2. This CDR3 has 14 residues. V lost 7 bases to trimming and J lost 5 bases; unmatched junction nucleotides: 9. Germline values: CDR1 SGHTA, CDR2 FQGTGA. CDR3 coding DNA: TGTGCCAGCACCTTGGGAGGGGAAATAGATACGCAGTATTTT. Translating it yields CASTLGGEIDTQYF. Full variable domain (rest looked up from reference TRBV7-3 and TRBJ2-3): GAGVSQTPSNKVTEKGKYVELRCDPISGHTALYWYRQSLGQGPEFLIYFQGTGAADDSGLPNDRFFAVRPEGSVSTLKIQRTERGDSAVYLCASTLGGEIDTQYFGPGTRLTVL.

This clone was recorded once. The gene calls are TRBV3-1 (or the pseudogene TRBV3-2) and TRBJ2-1, with unresolved D. Germline CDR1 and CDR2: LGHDT and YNNKEL (reference sequence). Trimming cost V 5 bases and J 5 bases, with 7 bases left between them. This CDR3 has 12 amino acids. This CDR3 reads CASSLSDNEQFF. In DNA form, the CDR3 reads TGTGCCAGCAGCTTATCAGACAATGAGCAGTTCTTC.

The chain couples TRBV10-3 to TRBJ1-1; D is perhaps TRBD1 (5 bases). Trimming pared 6 bases from V and 8 bases from J, leaving 13 bases between. The CDR3 extends over 12 amino acids. From germline, CDR1 is ENHRY and CDR2 SYGVKD. This CDR3 reads CAISRQTTEAFF. For the CDR3, the DNA is TGTGCCATCAGCCGACAGACAACAGAAGCTTTCTTT.

V and J are TRBV7-6 and TRBJ2-3; possibly TRBD2 for D (6 bases). Germline V gene sequence: CDR1 SGHVS, CDR2 FNYEAQ. Deletions cut 5 bases from V and 0 bases from J, with 15 bases between. The CDR3 loop spans 16 amino acids. The CDR3 coding sequence is TGTGCCAGCAGCGCCACTGTAGCGGAAAGCACAGATACGCAGTATTTT. This gives the protein CASSATVAESTDTQYF.

This clone has just one count. The rearrangement uses TRBV28 and TRBJ2-3, with D unresolved. CDR1 is MDHEN and CDR2 is SYDVKM in the germline V gene. V lost 1 base to trimming and J lost 4 bases, with 6 bases between them. The CDR3 has 13 amino acids. CDR3 sequence: CASSLLAADTQYF. The CDR3 coding sequence is TGTGCCAGCAGTTTATTGGCAGCAGATACGCAGTATTTT.

This chain connects TRBV10-3 to TRBJ2-1; no firm D call. Deletions cut 0 bases from V and 6 bases from J, with 6 bases between. The CDR3 extends over 13 amino acids. The germline CDR1 and CDR2 sequences are ENHRY and SYGVKD. The CDR3 nucleotides read TGTGCCATCAGTGAGTCTATTTCCAATGAGCAGTTCTTC. It codes for CAISESISNEQFF.

J is TRBJ1-1 and V is TRBV18; D uncertain. Germline values: CDR1 KGHSH, CDR2 LQKENI. This CDR3 spans 13 amino acids. V was pared by 2 bases and J by 7 bases, with 11 bases between. CDR3 in DNA: TGTGCCAGCTCACCATTGGAGACCGGTGAAGCTTTCTTT. Residues: CASSPLETGEAFF.

The genes are TRBV11-3 and TRBJ2-5, with 7 bases matching TRBD2. This CDR3 has 11 residues. CDR1 is SGHNT, CDR2 YENEEA, per germline. The trim removed 11 bases at V and 10 bases at J, leaving 10 bases unmatched. CDR3 sequence: CAPVASGGQYF. In DNA form, the CDR3 reads TGTGCCCCAGTAGCTTCGGGGGGCCAGTACTTC.

V is TRBV5-1 and J is TRBJ1-4, with 8 bases that match TRBD1. The ends lost 2 bases at V and 7 bases at J; junction bases unmatched: 7. The CDR3 runs 15 residues. Germline values: CDR1 SGHRS, CDR2 YFSETQ. The CDR3 protein is CASSLGQGEVEKLFF. In DNA, the CDR3 is TGCGCCAGCAGCTTAGGACAGGGTGAAGTTGAAAAACTGTTTTTT. Together with reference TRBV5-1 and TRBJ1-4, the CDR3 gives the full variable domain: KAGVTQTPRYLIKTRGQQVTLSCSPISGHRSVSWYQQTPGQGLQFLFEYFSETQRNKGNFPGRFSGRQFSNSRSEMNVSTLELGDSALYLCASSLGQGEVEKLFFGSGTQLSVL.

Only a few counts were recorded for this clone. This chain uses TRBV11-3 with TRBJ2-1; D ambiguous. The CDR3 covers 13 residues. V was cut by 4 bases and J by 0 bases, with 4 bases left in between. The germline gives CDR1 SGHNT, CDR2 YENEEA. In DNA form, the CDR3 reads TGTGCCAGCAGCTACAGCTCCTACAATGAGCAGTTCTTC. Its protein is CASSYSSYNEQFF. The full variable domain, completed using reference TRBV11-3 and TRBJ2-1, is EAGVVQSPRYKIIEKKQPVAFWCNPISGHNTLYWYLQNLGQGPELLIRYENEEAVDDSQLPKDRFSAERLKGVDSTLKIQPAELGDSAVYLCASSYSSYNEQFFGPGTRLTVL.

The chain combines TRBV7-9 with TRBJ2-2, with D maybe TRBD2 (5 bases). Germline V gene data show CDR1 as SEHNR and CDR2 as FQNEAQ (reference sequence). Trimming shortened V by 2 bases and J by 3 bases, and 13 bases separated the two germline ends. The CDR3 is 16 amino acids. CDR3 loop: CASSLSFPGDTGELFF. The CDR3 nucleotides are TGTGCCAGCAGCTTATCCTTCCCCGGGGACACCGGGGAGCTGTTTTTT.

CDR3 coding DNA: TGTGCCAGCAGCCCGCCGCCGATTAGCGGGGCCACCTACGAGCAGTACTTC. This encodes CASSPPPISGATYEQYF. V is TRBV5-6 and J is TRBJ2-7; 8 nucleotides align to TRBD2. From germline, CDR1 is SGHDT and CDR2 YYEEEE. The CDR3 is 17 amino acids. V lost 4 bases and J lost 2; bases outside the gene matches: 14.

The J gene is TRBJ2-1, the V gene TRBV7-9, with 9 bases that match TRBD1. The ends lost 3 bases at V and 6 bases at J; junction bases unmatched: 9. CDR3 length: 16 amino acids. Germline lookup yields CDR1 SEHNR and CDR2 FQNEAQ (reference sequence). The chain's CDR3 is CASSLRTGATGNEQFF. CDR3 in DNA: TGTGCCAGCAGCTTGAGGACAGGGGCTACAGGCAATGAGCAGTTCTTC.

The chain uses TRBV7-3 and TRBJ2-2; D not resolved. Per the germline V gene, CDR1 is SGHTA and CDR2 is FQGTGA. The V and J ends lost 7 bases and 5 bases respectively, with 5 bases between them. The CDR3 length is 11 residues. The CDR3 loop is CASTSTGELFF. In DNA, the CDR3 is TGTGCCAGCACCAGTACCGGGGAGCTGTTTTTT.

Details on this clone: Other DNA sequences within the sample encode an identical CDR3. The rearrangement links TRBV4-1 to TRBJ2-7; 8 nucleotides line up with TRBD2. Germline CDR1 is MGHRA and CDR2 is YSYEKL. The CDR3 has 17 amino acids. Germline trimming cut 4 bases from V and 2 bases from J; bases unmatched to any gene: 13. The CDR3 here is CASSPTRAGVNTYEQYF. DNA of the CDR3: TGCGCCAGCAGCCCCACCCGAGCGGGAGTGAATACCTACGAGCAGTACTTC.